The 17 T cell receptor beta chains presented below share a single source sample, sequenced in a study of Ad26.COV2.S vaccination and SARS-CoV-2 variants (dated by TCRdb to the early 2020s). What this sample's treatment or condition label stands for: some 20 received Ad26.COV2.S at low or high dose, single or two shots; 5 received placebo; per-sample allocation not given. Repertoires of vaccine and placebo recipients were sequenced from samples collected on day 63 after the first injection. Library creation used the immunoSEQ multiplex PCR assay. TCRdb carries this immuneACCESS record with in-frame sequences only. Its versions omit some clonotypes, under half of them owing to an unresolved V gene in the studies checked, with the rest unexplained. In this sample the table shows fewer than 500,000 clones, 80% to 95% of which occur a single time. The ten top clones hold less than 15% of the sample.

Sequenced here: peripheral blood, sampled in a trial of Ad26.COV2.S vaccine versus placebo. The source of these receptors is a person between 18 and 65 years old who received the Ad26.COV2.S COVID-19 vaccine or a placebo.

The chain employs TRBV6-2 or TRBV6-3 and TRBJ2-7; D possibly matches TRBD1 or TRBD2 (5 bases each). Germline CDR1 and CDR2: MNHEY and SVGEGT. V lost 5 bases and J lost 6, with 17 bases in between. This CDR3 spans 14 amino acids. Written as DNA, the CDR3 is TGTGCCAGCAGTGGGTCCGGTTCGGGGCGCGAGCAGTACTTC. This translates into CASSGSGSGREQYF.

The chain has TRBV6-5 and TRBJ2-3; no clear D gene. The CDR3 consists of 16 residues. Trimming took off 2 bases at V and 6 bases at J, with 18 bases between the two ends. Germline CDR1 reads MNHEY; CDR2 reads SVGAGI. CDR3 in DNA: TGTGCCAGCAGTTACAATGCACACGAGGTCCCGGATACGCAGTATTTT. It codes for CASSYNAHEVPDTQYF.

The chain carries TRBV7-9 and TRBJ1-3; 11 nucleotides line up with TRBD1. Germline loops: CDR1 SEHNR, CDR2 FQNEAQ (reference sequence). Trimming took 2 bases from V and 3 from J; bases not matched to a gene: 6. The CDR3 length is 17 residues. Here the CDR3 reads CASSLIGQGASGNTIYF. The CDR3 region has the DNA TGTGCCAGCAGCTTAATCGGACAGGGGGCCAGTGGAAACACCATATATTTT.

The chain combines TRBV5-4 with TRBJ1-2; possible D gene TRBD1, 5 bases. The CDR3 contains 14 residues. Trimming took 3 bases from V and 5 from J, leaving 14 bases between them. The germline V gene encodes CDR1 SGHNT and CDR2 YYREEE (reference sequence). The CDR3 DNA is TGTGCCAGCAGCTCACCCAGAGGGGTATATGGCTACACCTTC. Encoded protein: CASSSPRGVYGYTF.

V is TRBV6-5 and J is TRBJ1-1; D might be TRBD1 (6 bases). V lost 9 bases and J 2 bases, leaving 10 bases between the germline ends. Germline CDR1 is MNHEY and CDR2 is SVGAGI. The CDR3 covers 12 residues. The CDR3 DNA reads as TGTGCCAGTAAACAGGGCAACACTGAAGCTTTCTTT. It translates to CASKQGNTEAFF.

This chain joins TRBV5-1 and TRBJ2-1; D gene unclear. The CDR3 length is 14 residues. Deletions cut 2 bases from V and 3 bases from J, with 9 bases between. Germline V gene lookup returns CDR1 SGHRS and CDR2 YFSETQ. CDR3 DNA sequence: TGCGCCAGCAGCTTCGAGACTGGCTACAATGAGCAGTTCTTC. Translated: CASSFETGYNEQFF.

J is TRBJ1-6 and V is TRBV28; 8 bases line up with TRBD1. The V segment lost 6 bases and the J segment 10 bases; nucleotides outside the gene matches: 8. The CDR3 extends over 14 amino acids. Germline V lookup: CDR1 MDHEN, CDR2 SYDVKM. The CDR3 protein is CASSWTGQASPLHF. In DNA, the CDR3 is TGTGCCAGCAGCTGGACAGGGCAGGCATCACCCCTCCACTTT.

The chain recombines TRBV7-3 with TRBJ2-1; the D gene could be TRBD1 or TRBD2 (5 bases each). Trimming left V 5 bases short and J 2 bases short, with 25 bases between. This CDR3 has 19 amino acids. Germline V CDR1 and CDR2: SGHTA, FQGTGA. CDR3 amino acids: CASSNRGAIGGSAYNEQFF. The CDR3 DNA sequence: TGTGCCAGCAGCAACCGAGGGGCTATCGGCGGTAGCGCCTACAATGAGCAGTTCTTC.

The J gene is TRBJ2-7, the V gene TRBV7-6; possible D gene TRBD2, 6 bases. V shed 8 bases and J shed 0 bases, with 11 bases lying between them. Germline V gives CDR1 SGHVS, CDR2 FNYEAQ. The CDR3 is made up of 13 amino acids. The CDR3 DNA reads as TGTGCCAGCGGTAGCGGAACCTCCTACGAGCAGTACTTC. It specifies CASGSGTSYEQYF.

The chain couples TRBV14 to TRBJ2-7, with 8 bases matching TRBD2. CDR3 length: 15 amino acids. With 4 bases clipped from V and 1 base from J, the junction kept 6 bases outside the gene matches. Germline lookup yields CDR1 SGHDN and CDR2 FVKESK. CDR3 in amino acids: CASSPTTGGSYEQYF. The CDR3 DNA reads TGTGCCAGCAGCCCTACGACGGGGGGGTCCTACGAGCAGTACTTC.

This chain uses TRBV12-5 with TRBJ1-2; 10 nucleotides line up with TRBD1. Per the germline V gene, CDR1 is LGHNT and CDR2 is FRNRAP. The length of the CDR3 is 14 residues. The V segment lost 4 bases and the J segment 8 bases; nucleotides outside the gene matches: 7. CDR3 nucleotide sequence: TGTGCTAGTGGTTGGGGGACAGGGGAAAGGGGCTACACCTTC. It yields the protein CASGWGTGERGYTF.

The chain joins TRBV4-1 to TRBJ2-7, with unresolved D. The germline V gene has CDR1 MGHRA and CDR2 YSYEKL. V was shortened by 1 base and J by 0 bases, with 10 bases between the two germline ends. The CDR3 is 15 residues long. In DNA, the CDR3 is TGCGCCAGCAGCCAAGTGGACCGAGACTCCTACGAGCAGTACTTC. Amino acids: CASSQVDRDSYEQYF.

The chain joins TRBV20-1 to TRBJ2-5; either TRBD1 or TRBD2 may fit D (6 bases each). Germline CDR1 reads DFQATT; CDR2 reads SNEGSKA (reference sequence). With 3 bases removed from V and 2 bases from J, the gap between germline ends came to 16 bases. The CDR3 runs to 15 residues. The CDR3 bases are TGCAGTGCTAGTAGGGGGGAGGATGGACAAGAGACCCAGTACTTC. This gives the protein CSASRGEDGQETQYF.

The rearrangement links TRBV4-1 to TRBJ2-1; 8 bases are shared with TRBD1. CDR3 length equals 16 residues. J lost 3 bases, V lost 0 bases, and 4 bases had no gene match. Germline-derived CDR1 and CDR2 are MGHRA and YSYEKL. The CDR3 here is CASSQDWTGRYNEQFF. The DNA for the CDR3 is TGCGCCAGCAGCCAAGATTGGACAGGGCGCTACAATGAGCAGTTCTTC.

This chain links TRBV11-2 with TRBJ1-3; 8 positions match TRBD1. J was trimmed by 0 bases and V by 5 bases; bases with no gene match: 0. The CDR3 is 14 amino acids. From germline, CDR1 is SGHAT and CDR2 FQNNGV. The CDR3 coding sequence is TGTGCCAGCAGCACAGGGGGCTCTGGAAACACCATATATTTT. Translation: CASSTGGSGNTIYF.

This chain joins TRBV19 and TRBJ1-1, with D possibly TRBD1 on 5 matching bases. Germline loops: CDR1 LNHDA, CDR2 SQIVND (reference sequence). Trimming removed 7 bases from V and 2 bases from J, with 17 bases in between. The CDR3 spans 15 residues. CDR3 bases: TGTGCCAGTACCTTAAGTGGGACGGCTAACACTGAAGCTTTCTTT. Protein sequence: CASTLSGTANTEAFF.

This rearrangement joins TRBV7-2 to TRBJ2-1; D may correspond to TRBD1 or TRBD2 (5 bases each). The length of the CDR3 is 17 residues. The germline V gene has CDR1 SGHTA and CDR2 FQGNSA. The germline V and J ends were trimmed by 4 bases and 7 bases, with 23 bases remaining between them. CDR3 sequence reads: CASSSLAGTSGPNEQFF. The CDR3 region has the DNA TGTGCCAGCAGCTCCCTCGCTGGGACGAGCGGTCCTAATGAGCAGTTCTTC.